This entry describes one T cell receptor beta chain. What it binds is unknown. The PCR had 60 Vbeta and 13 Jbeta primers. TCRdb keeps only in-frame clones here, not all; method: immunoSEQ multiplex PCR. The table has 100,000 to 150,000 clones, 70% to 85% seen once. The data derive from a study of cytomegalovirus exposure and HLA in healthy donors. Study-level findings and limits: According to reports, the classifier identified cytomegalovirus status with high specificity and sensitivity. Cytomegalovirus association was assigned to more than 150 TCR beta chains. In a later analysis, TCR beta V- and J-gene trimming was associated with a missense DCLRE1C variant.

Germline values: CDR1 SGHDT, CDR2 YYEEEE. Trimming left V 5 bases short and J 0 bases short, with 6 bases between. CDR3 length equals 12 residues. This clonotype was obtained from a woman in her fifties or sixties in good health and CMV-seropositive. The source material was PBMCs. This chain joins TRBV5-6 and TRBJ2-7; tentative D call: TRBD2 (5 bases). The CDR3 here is CASRGSSYEQYF. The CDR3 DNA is TGTGCCAGCAGGGGGAGCTCCTACGAGCAGTACTTC. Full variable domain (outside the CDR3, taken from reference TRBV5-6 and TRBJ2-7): DAGVTQSPTHLIKTRGQQVTLRCSPKSGHDTVSWYQQALGQGPQFIFQYYEEEERQRGNFPDRFSGHQFPNYSSELNVNALLLGDSALYLCASRGSSYEQYFGPGTRLTVT.